What follows are 14 T cell receptor beta chains derived from one specimen sequenced in a study of quantifying T cell responses using KT2 cells. Study context: RNA was reverse transcribed with TCR alpha and beta constant-region primers.

A single-stranded UMI oligo with SP2 sequence was ligated to cDNA 3' ends. First-round PCR used roughly 4 cycles and beta primers RC1.1 and RC1.2 covering TRBC1 and TRBC2. TCRdb fed the UMI-ligation and nested PCR reads into MiXCR, producing one record per CDR3 protein. This sample has tens of thousands of distinct CDR3 sequences, with around a tenth found just once. Input material: PBMCs spiked with cells of the T cell clone KT2. All receptors derive from a human donor.

The J gene is TRBJ2-1, the V gene TRBV5-4; TRBD1 or TRBD2 may be the D gene (5 bases each). Germline assignment: CDR1 SGHNT and CDR2 YYREEE (reference sequence). The CDR3 totals 13 residues. Trimming left V 4 bases short and J 4 bases short, with 9 bases between. The CDR3 here is CASSGDLYNEQFF. The CDR3 bases are TGTGCCAGCAGCGGGGACCTTTACAATGAGCAGTTCTTC.

This clonotype was counted ten times or more. The chain combines TRBV20-1 with TRBJ2-1; the match to TRBD1 covers 7 bases. CDR1 DFQATT and CDR2 SNEGSKA come from the germline V gene (reference sequence). This CDR3 has 13 amino acids. J was trimmed by 9 bases and V by 1 base; bases with no gene match: 6. The CDR3 here is CSARVPTGLEQFF. The CDR3 bases are TGCAGTGCTAGAGTCCCGACAGGGCTTGAGCAGTTCTTC.

This rearrangement joins TRBV7-9 to TRBJ2-5; 12 bases align to TRBD2. The germline gives CDR1 SEHNR, CDR2 FQNEAQ (reference sequence). V dropped 6 bases and J dropped 1; count of bases not matched to a gene: 6. This CDR3 spans 16 amino acids. The CDR3: CASRPTSGGTQETQYF. The CDR3 DNA reads as TGTGCCAGCAGACCCACTAGCGGGGGGACCCAAGAGACCCAGTACTTC.

The chain has TRBV12-3 or TRBV12-4 and TRBJ1-2; D is undetermined. Trimming cost V 7 bases and J 8 bases, with 14 bases left between them. The length of the CDR3 is 12 residues. The CDR3 spells CASTPGVLGYTF. The CDR3, as DNA: TGTGCCAGCACCCCCGGGGTTTTAGGCTACACCTTC.

The rearrangement links TRBV4-2 to TRBJ1-1, with D perhaps TRBD1 (5 bases). V was pared by 0 bases and J by 10 bases, with 18 bases between. Germline V gives CDR1 LGHNA, CDR2 YNFKEQ. The CDR3 sequence is 15 residues long. CDR3 in DNA: TGTGCCAGCAGCCAAGATCCCCCCGACAGTGGCGTAGCTTTCTTT. This translates into CASSQDPPDSGVAFF.

This rearrangement joins TRBV30 to TRBJ1-1; 10 bases are shared with TRBD1. The germline V gene has CDR1 GTSNPN and CDR2 SVGIG (reference sequence). The J segment lost 3 bases and the V segment lost 5 bases, leaving 0 bases of the junction unmatched. CDR3 length: 12 residues. CDR3 coding DNA: TGTGCCTGGGGACAGGGGGACACTGAAGCTTTCTTT. It yields the protein CAWGQGDTEAFF.

This clonotype has ten or more counts. The chain has TRBV12-3 or TRBV12-4 and TRBJ2-7; D remains unclear. This CDR3 spans 12 amino acids. V lost 5 bases and J 2 bases, leaving 7 bases between the germline ends. The CDR3 is CASSNRAYEQYF. The CDR3 nucleotides are TGTGCCAGCAGTAACCGGGCCTACGAGCAGTACTTC.

This clonotype was counted a few times. V is TRBV3-1 and J is TRBJ1-6; the D is unclear. This CDR3 contains 15 residues. CDR1 LGHDT and CDR2 YNNKEL come from the germline V gene (reference sequence). Trimming shortened V by 4 bases and J by 8 bases, and 15 bases separated the two germline ends. DNA of the CDR3: TGTGCCAGCAGCCTCTTGGCGGTGGATGATTCACCCCTCCACTTT. This encodes CASSLLAVDDSPLHF.

This clonotype has a handful of counts. The V gene is TRBV3-1, the J gene TRBJ1-1, with 9 bases identical to TRBD1. J gave up 3 bases and V 4 bases, and 3 bases lay outside the gene matches. CDR1 and CDR2 (germline): LGHDT, YNNKEL (reference sequence). This CDR3 region has 14 residues. The CDR3 region is CASSPTGGYTEAFF. The CDR3 DNA sequence: TGTGCCAGCAGCCCGACAGGGGGTTACACTGAAGCTTTCTTT.

This clonotype was observed once. The CDR3 DNA sequence: TGCGCCAGCACTATTAGCGGGGGGCCCTTAAATGAGCAGTTCTTC. Encoded protein: CASTISGGPLNEQFF. The V and J genes are TRBV5-1 and TRBJ2-1, with 10 bases identical to TRBD2. After removal of 6 bases from V and 7 bases from J, the junction contained 10 bases not matched to a gene. The germline V gene encodes CDR1 SGHRS and CDR2 YFSETQ. The CDR3 is 15 amino acids.

This clonotype was counted ten times or more. The chain recombines TRBV3-1 with TRBJ2-7; 7 positions agree with TRBD2. The germline gives CDR1 LGHDT, CDR2 YNNKEL (reference sequence). With V trimmed by 0 bases and J by 0 bases, 5 bases remained unmatched. This CDR3 is built from 16 residues. CDR3 amino acids: CASSQDLAVSSYEQYF. CDR3 bases: TGTGCCAGCAGCCAAGATCTAGCGGTTAGCTCCTACGAGCAGTACTTC.

In this sample, this clonotype turned up many times. V is TRBV6-4 and J is TRBJ1-1, with D hard to call. The CDR3 has 14 residues. The germline V gene has CDR1 MRHNA and CDR2 SNTAGT. V lost 0 bases and J 4 bases, leaving 9 bases between the germline ends. DNA for the CDR3: TGTGCCAGCAGTGACTCGGCAGAGAGCACTGAAGCTTTCTTT. Its translation is CASSDSAESTEAFF.

This clonotype occurred a few times. J is TRBJ2-5 and V is TRBV7-9; 12 nucleotides agree with TRBD2. V lost 5 bases, J lost 2 bases, and 6 bases stayed unmatched. CDR1 is SEHNR and CDR2 is FQNEAQ in the germline V gene (reference sequence). The CDR3 spans 16 residues. CDR3 in amino acids: CASSILGLAGQETQYF. The CDR3 DNA is TGTGCCAGCAGCATCCTAGGACTAGCGGGGCAAGAGACCCAGTACTTC.

This clonotype was detected ten times or more. This chain joins TRBV7-2 and TRBJ2-7; D may match TRBD1 or TRBD2 (5 bases each). V was cut by 1 base and J by 2 bases, with 15 bases left in between. This CDR3 region has 16 residues. Looked up from germline, CDR1 is SGHTA and CDR2 is FQGNSA. The CDR3 DNA reads as TGTGCCAGCAGCTTAGGGGGGACCAAGGCCCCCTACGAGCAGTACTTC. As protein: CASSLGGTKAPYEQYF. Full variable domain (rest looked up from reference TRBV7-2 and TRBJ2-7): GAGVSQSPSNKVTEKGKDVELRCDPISGHTALYWYRQSLGQGLEFLIYFQGNSAPDKSGLPSDRFSAERTGGSVSTLTIQRTQQEDSAVYLCASSLGGTKAPYEQYFGPGTRLTVT.